One and the same sample provided the 7 T cell receptor beta chains below, sequenced in a study of cytomegalovirus exposure and HLA in healthy donors. TCRdb's copy holds only in-frame clones and misses some; the assay was immunoSEQ multiplex PCR. This table holds 70,000 or so clones, approximately 94% found once. What was sequenced was PBMCs. These receptor sequences come from a woman aged 18-29 years in good health and CMV-seropositive.

This sequence joins TRBV9 and TRBJ2-1, with 8 nucleotides matching TRBD2. This CDR3 has 16 residues. CDR1 and CDR2 from the germline V gene are SGDLS and YYNGEE. Trimming at V came to 0 bases and at J to 0 bases, leaving 2 bases not matched to a gene. The CDR3 DNA reads as TGTGCCAGCAGCGTAGTTAGCGGGGCCTCCTACAATGAGCAGTTCTTC. Translated, it gives CASSVVSGASYNEQFF.

DNA of the CDR3: TGTGCCAGCAGCTCAAACGGGGCGGGACAGGTTACAGATACGCAGTATTTT. Protein sequence: CASSSNGAGQVTDTQYF. This rearrangement joins TRBV7-9 to TRBJ2-3, with 8 bases matching TRBD1. The trim removed 4 bases at V and 3 bases at J, leaving 12 bases unmatched. CDR1 is SEHNR, CDR2 FQNEAQ, per germline (reference sequence). The CDR3 totals 17 residues. The variable domain in full, with the rest retrieved from reference TRBV7-9 and TRBJ2-3, is DTGVSQNPRHKITKRGQNVTFRCDPISEHNRLYWYRQTLGQGPEFLTYFQNEAQLEKSRLLSDRFSAERPKGSFSTLEIQRTEQGDSAMYLCASSSNGAGQVTDTQYFGPGTRLTVL.

The V call is TRBV10-1, the J call TRBJ2-1, with TRBD2 identical over 12 bases. Germline loops: CDR1 WNHNN, CDR2 SYGVQD (reference sequence). The CDR3 sequence is 16 residues long. J lost 10 bases, V lost 2 bases, and 9 bases had no gene match. The CDR3 spells CASSERPPGLAGEQFF. CDR3 DNA sequence: TGCGCCAGCAGTGAGAGGCCACCGGGACTAGCGGGCGAGCAGTTCTTC.

V and J are TRBV2 and TRBJ2-4; the D gene is possibly TRBD2 (5 bases). The CDR3 contains 13 residues. The V and J ends lost 8 bases and 3 bases respectively, with 11 bases between them. Looked up from germline, CDR1 is SNHLY and CDR2 is FYNNEI. Written as DNA, the CDR3 is TGTGCCAGCCGGGGTTCGTTCAAAAACATTCAGTACTTC. Protein sequence: CASRGSFKNIQYF.

CDR3 loop: CSVETGEGSWGYTF. The DNA for the CDR3 is TGCAGCGTTGAGACAGGGGAGGGCTCCTGGGGCTACACCTTC. This chain joins TRBV29-1 and TRBJ1-2, with 8 bases lining up with TRBD1. The CDR3 totals 14 residues. The junction had 11 bases not matched to a gene; V was cut back by 3 bases and J by 8 bases. Germline V CDR1 and CDR2: SQVTM, ANQGSEA.

This sequence joins TRBV6-1 and TRBJ2-3; TRBD1 matches at 10 bases. CDR1 is MNHNS and CDR2 is SASEGT in the germline V gene. There are 14 residues in the CDR3. After removal of 6 bases from V and 5 bases from J, the junction contained 5 bases not matched to a gene. In DNA form, the CDR3 reads TGTGCCAGCAGAGATGGACAGGGGGGAGATACGCAGTATTTT. Protein sequence: CASRDGQGGDTQYF.

The chain couples TRBV7-9 to TRBJ1-2; 8 bases agree with TRBD1. Germline values: CDR1 SEHNR, CDR2 FQNEAQ (reference sequence). V lost 6 bases, J lost 6 bases, and 6 bases stayed unmatched. This CDR3 contains 13 residues. The CDR3 protein is CASRLQGGHGYTF. The CDR3 nucleotides are TGTGCCAGCAGACTACAGGGGGGACATGGCTACACCTTC.